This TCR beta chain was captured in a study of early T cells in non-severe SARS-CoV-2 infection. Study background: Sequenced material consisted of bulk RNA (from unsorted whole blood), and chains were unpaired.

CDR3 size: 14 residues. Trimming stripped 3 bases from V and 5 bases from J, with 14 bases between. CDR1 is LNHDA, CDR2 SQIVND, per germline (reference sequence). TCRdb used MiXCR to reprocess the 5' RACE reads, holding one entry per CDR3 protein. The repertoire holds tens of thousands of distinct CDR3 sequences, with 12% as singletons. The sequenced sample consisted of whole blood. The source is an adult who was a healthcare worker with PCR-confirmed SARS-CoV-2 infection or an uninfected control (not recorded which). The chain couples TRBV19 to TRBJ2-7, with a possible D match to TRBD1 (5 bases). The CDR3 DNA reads TGTGCCAGTAGTATCCGCCAGGGTAGCAACGAGCAGTACTTC. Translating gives CASSIRQGSNEQYF.